The next 28 T cell receptor beta chains were all read from a single sample in a study of blood T cells in healthy people across ages (dated by TCRdb to the mid-2010s). Library creation used 5' RACE. The run used an Illumina HiSeq 2500. A second PCR of roughly 7 to 11 cycles was performed with a sample-barcoded 5' primer and a J-beta primer mix. TCRdb reprocessed the public reads (quality trimming at Q25 with fastp, clone calling with MiXCR) and kept in-frame beta chains. When rows share a CDR3 protein, they turn into one entry using the most common DNA and genes. The sample yields approximately 730,000 distinct CDR3 sequences; 53% were counted once. In total, the top ten clones hold 41% of the sample. The sequenced sample was blood. These receptors were collected from a man at least 80 years old in good health.

The chain is built from TRBV27 and TRBJ2-1; D may correspond to TRBD1 or TRBD2 (7 bases each). The CDR3 is 20 residues long. Trimming removed 2 bases from V and 8 bases from J, with 31 bases in between. Germline V gene data show CDR1 as MNHEY and CDR2 as SMNVEV (reference sequence). This CDR3 reads CASSLRTGQLWEGRLDEQFF. As DNA, the CDR3 is TGTGCCAGCAGTTTAAGGACGGGACAGCTGTGGGAGGGCCGGTTGGATGAGCAGTTCTTC.

This sequence joins TRBV2 and TRBJ2-3; 9 nucleotides align to TRBD1. The CDR3 is 15 residues long. V lost 7 bases and J lost 14; bases outside the gene matches: 19. CDR1 and CDR2 (germline): SNHLY, FYNNEI. In DNA, the CDR3 is TGTGCCAGCACCGAGACAGGGGGAAGGGACAGAGACGCGTATTTT. Amino acid sequence: CASTETGGRDRDAYF.

This clonotype appeared a few times. The chain links TRBV24-1 to TRBJ2-1; 7 nucleotides match TRBD2. With V trimmed by 4 bases and J by 7 bases, 6 bases remained unmatched. Germline-derived CDR1 and CDR2 are KGHDR and SFDVKD. The CDR3 sequence is 14 residues long. Written as DNA, the CDR3 is TGTGCCACCAGTGACCCGGGAGGCGGAAATGAGCAGTTCTTC. Protein: CATSDPGGGNEQFF.

The chain employs TRBV21-1 and TRBJ1-5; TRBD1, the table's D call, lacks a check against the DNA. TRBV21-1 is a recognized pseudogene. CDR3 length equals 16 residues. CDR3 nucleotide sequence: TGTGCCAGCAGCAAAGACGTCGGGACAGGGCTTCAGCCCCAGCATTTT. Its protein is CASSKDVGTGLQPQHF.

This clonotype was counted between two and nine times. V and J are TRBV27 and TRBJ1-2; TRBD1 matches 11 bases. The CDR3 sequence is 13 residues long. Per the germline V gene, CDR1 is MNHEY and CDR2 is SMNVEV (reference sequence). J was trimmed by 10 bases and V by 7 bases; bases with no gene match: 8. CDR3 nucleotide sequence: TGTGCCAGCATGGCCTGGGACAGGGGGGACTACACCTTC. Translated, it gives CASMAWDRGDYTF.

This clonotype has only a few counts. The chain has TRBV25-1 and TRBJ2-1; D remains unclear. With 6 bases removed from V and 4 bases from J, the gap between germline ends came to 13 bases. The CDR3 has 14 residues. CDR1 and CDR2 (germline): MGHDK, SYGVNS. CDR3 residues: CASSPSFWYNEQFF. DNA of the CDR3: TGTGCCAGCAGCCCCTCCTTCTGGTACAATGAGCAGTTCTTC.

This clonotype appeared a single time. The chain recombines TRBV25-1 with TRBJ1-1, with 9 bases fitting TRBD1. Trimming at V came to 10 bases and at J to 1 base, leaving 10 bases not matched to a gene. The CDR3 sequence is 15 residues long. The germline V gene encodes CDR1 MGHDK and CDR2 SYGVNS. CDR3 sequence reads: CATVPGQGSNTEAFF. The DNA for the CDR3 is TGTGCCACCGTCCCGGGACAGGGATCGAACACTGAAGCTTTCTTT.

This chain uses TRBV7-9 with TRBJ2-5, with 14 positions matching TRBD2. Per germline, CDR1 SEHNR and CDR2 FQNEAQ (reference sequence). The CDR3 runs to 16 residues. J lost 11 bases, V lost 5 bases, and 13 bases had no gene match. The CDR3 reads CASSDYRLAGGDEQYF. The DNA for the CDR3 is TGTGCCAGCAGCGACTACCGACTAGCGGGAGGGGATGAGCAGTACTTC.

Only a few counts were recorded for this clonotype. V and J are TRBV6-6 and TRBJ2-3, with 9 bases aligning to TRBD2. Per the germline V gene, CDR1 is MNHNY and CDR2 is SVGAGI (reference sequence). This CDR3 comprises 16 residues. Germline trimming cut 5 bases from V and 1 base from J; bases unmatched to any gene: 7. CDR3 amino acids: CASSPPRTSGTDTQYF. The CDR3 DNA follows: TGTGCCAGCAGTCCGCCTCGGACTAGCGGCACAGATACGCAGTATTTT.

This clonotype was seen a handful of times. The chain is built from TRBV29-1 and TRBJ2-3; D is uncertain. The CDR3 totals 11 residues. Trimming shortened V by 0 bases and J by 14 bases, and 12 bases separated the two germline ends. Germline V gene data show CDR1 as SQVTM and CDR2 as ANQGSEA. This CDR3 is CSVEEGKGAYF. CDR3 in DNA: TGCAGCGTTGAAGAGGGTAAGGGCGCGTATTTT.

Concerning this clonotype itself: A much larger clone lies one base from this, so it may be a read error. The chain employs TRBV6-6 and TRBJ1-2; perhaps TRBD1 as D (6 bases). Germline V lookup: CDR1 MNHNY, CDR2 SVGAGI (reference sequence). The CDR3 has 14 residues. CDR3 protein: CASSYGGGDYGHTF. The DNA of the CDR3 is TGTGCCAGCAGTTACGGAGGGGGAGACTATGGCCACACCTTC.

In DNA, the CDR3 is TGCGCCAGCAGCTTGGCCGGCGAAGTCGGCATTCAGTACTTC. It specifies CASSLAGEVGIQYF. J is TRBJ2-4 and V is TRBV5-1; unclear D gene. CDR1 is SGHRS and CDR2 is YFSETQ in the germline V gene. Trimming left V 0 bases short and J 9 bases short, with 13 bases between. This CDR3 has 14 residues.

About this clonotype itself: At one boundary the junction diverges from the germline segment, which might be a read error. V and J are TRBV24-1 and TRBJ2-5; TRBD2 might be the D (5 bases). The CDR3 totals 12 residues. Germline values: CDR1 KGHDR, CDR2 SFDVKD. The CDR3 region is CATGDPGEIRYF. The CDR3 coding sequence is TGTGCCACCGGTGATCCCGGGGAGATCAGGTACTTC.

This clonotype was seen more than once but under ten times. This chain connects TRBV9 to TRBJ1-2; the match to TRBD1 covers 12 bases. The J segment lost 3 bases and the V segment lost 0 bases, leaving 6 bases of the junction unmatched. Germline assignment: CDR1 SGDLS and CDR2 YYNGEE. There are 17 residues in the CDR3. CDR3 DNA sequence: TGTGCCAGCAGCGTAGAAGCCGGGACAGGGGGCGACTATGGCTACACCTTC. Its protein is CASSVEAGTGGDYGYTF.

Turning to this clonotype: One junction end does not reproduce the germline sequence, and a read error may be involved. The rearrangement uses TRBV29-1 and TRBJ2-1, with D tentatively TRBD1 (5 bases). In germline, CDR1 is SQVTM, CDR2 ANQGSEA. The CDR3 has 13 residues. This CDR3 reads CSVEGDFWNEQFF. In DNA, the CDR3 is TGCAGCGTGGAAGGGGATTTTTGGAATGAGCAGTTCTTC.

J is TRBJ1-4 and V is TRBV4-2; unclear D gene. V was shortened by 4 bases and J by 1 base, with 19 bases between the two germline ends. The CDR3 runs 18 residues. The V gene's germline CDR1 is LGHNA and CDR2 YNFKEQ. CDR3 residues: CASSPTTGTLETNEKLFF. In nucleotides, the CDR3 is TGTGCCAGCAGCCCCACAACGGGCACCCTAGAAACTAATGAAAAACTGTTTTTT.

The table lists this clonotype with a few counts. The chain couples TRBV10-3 to TRBJ2-5; D possibly corresponds to TRBD2 (5 bases). Trimming removed 5 bases at V and 2 bases at J, with 15 bases between. This CDR3 spans 15 amino acids. Per germline, CDR1 ENHRY and CDR2 SYGVKD. This CDR3 reads CAISRGPTGQETQYF. CDR3 nucleotide sequence: TGTGCCATCAGTCGCGGTCCTACGGGGCAAGAGACCCAGTACTTC.

V usage is TRBV20-1 and J usage is TRBJ2-2; possible D gene TRBD2, 5 bases. Germline assignment: CDR1 DFQATT and CDR2 SNEGSKA (reference sequence). The CDR3 runs to 13 residues. V was cut by 4 bases and J by 3 bases, with 9 bases left in between. For the CDR3, the DNA is TGCAGTGCTAACCAGCGGTACACCGGGGAGCTGTTTTTT. Translated: CSANQRYTGELFF.

The chain joins TRBV12-5 to TRBJ2-1; 9 bases are shared with TRBD1. Germline V gene sequence: CDR1 LGHNT, CDR2 FRNRAP. V shed 6 bases, J shed 3 bases, and the junction held 6 bases outside the gene matches. The CDR3 extends over 15 amino acids. The DNA for the CDR3 is TGTGCTAGTGGCTCGGGACAGGGACTCTACAATGAGCAGTTCTTC. This translates into CASGSGQGLYNEQFF. The variable domain in full, with the rest retrieved from reference TRBV12-5 and TRBJ2-1, is DARVTQTPRHKVTEMGQEVTMRCQPILGHNTVFWYRQTMMQGLELLAYFRNRAPLDDSGMPKDRFSAEMPDATLATLKIQPSEPRDSAVYFCASGSGQGLYNEQFFGPGTRLTVL.

This clonotype has more than one count but fewer than ten. The V gene is TRBV10-3, the J gene TRBJ2-7, with D tentatively TRBD2 (6 bases). The CDR3 extends over 14 amino acids. Deletions cut 8 bases from V and 0 bases from J, with 14 bases between. The germline gives CDR1 ENHRY, CDR2 SYGVKD. Here the CDR3 DNA reads TGTGCCATCGGTTCGGGAGCGGGCTCCTACGAGCAGTACTTC. Protein sequence: CAIGSGAGSYEQYF.

In regard to this clonotype: Germline is not matched at one junction end, which may reflect a read error. This CDR3 is CSVAGTYTDTRYF. The DNA of the CDR3 is TGCAGCGTTGCCGGGACATACACAGATACGCGGTATTTT. The V and J genes are TRBV29-1 and TRBJ2-3, with a weak D call TRBD1 (6 bases). Per germline, CDR1 SQVTM and CDR2 ANQGSEA. This CDR3 spans 13 amino acids.

The chain combines TRBV10-3 with TRBJ2-3; D uncertain. V was trimmed by 1 base and J by 14 bases, leaving 10 bases between them. The length of the CDR3 is 11 residues. CDR1 ENHRY and CDR2 SYGVKD come from the germline V gene. The CDR3, as DNA: TGTGCCATCAGTGAGTACAGATACGCGTATTTT. It codes for CAISEYRYAYF.

This clonotype was observed a few times. V is TRBV20-1 and J is TRBJ1-3; the D is unclear. V lost 2 bases and J 2 bases, leaving 10 bases between the germline ends. This CDR3 is built from 14 residues. CDR1 and CDR2 (germline): DFQATT, SNEGSKA (reference sequence). The CDR3 loop reads CSARRGGAGNTIYF. DNA for the CDR3: TGCAGTGCTAGACGTGGTGGGGCTGGAAACACCATATATTTT.

This clonotype was seen repeatedly, ten times or more. The V and J genes are TRBV7-2 and TRBJ2-7; weak D call: TRBD1 (6 bases). Germline V gives CDR1 SGHTA, CDR2 FQGNSA. The CDR3 consists of 14 residues. Trimming removed 1 base from V and 6 bases from J, with 13 bases in between. In DNA, the CDR3 is TGTGCCAGCAGCTTAGGCAGGGGATCATCCGAGCAGTACTTC. Translating it yields CASSLGRGSSEQYF.

V usage is TRBV14 and J usage is TRBJ2-3, with TRBD2 identical over 7 bases. The CDR3 consists of 16 residues. CDR1 and CDR2 (germline): SGHDN, FVKESK. Trimming removed 4 bases from V and 1 base from J; junction bases left unmatched: 8. The CDR3 sequence: CASSLRAGARTDTQYF. DNA of the CDR3: TGTGCCAGCAGCCTCAGGGCGGGAGCCCGCACAGATACGCAGTATTTT.

This chain joins TRBV2 and TRBJ2-7; TRBD2 matches at 9 bases. The CDR3 runs 15 residues. Germline V CDR1 and CDR2: SNHLY, FYNNEI. After removal of 6 bases from V and 5 bases from J, the junction contained 11 bases not matched to a gene. In DNA, the CDR3 is TGTGCCAGCAGCCGCCGAAAGCGGGGGGCGGACGAGCAGTACTTC. The encoded protein is CASSRRKRGADEQYF.

This clonotype appeared a few times. The chain couples TRBV20-1 to TRBJ2-3, with 8 bases aligning to TRBD2. The CDR3 covers 14 residues. Germline lookup yields CDR1 DFQATT and CDR2 SNEGSKA (reference sequence). J gave up 1 base and V 6 bases, and 6 bases lay outside the gene matches. The CDR3 region has the DNA TGCAGTGCCGTCCTAGCGGGCCGCACAGATACGCAGTATTTT. Translating it yields CSAVLAGRTDTQYF.

The chain carries TRBV9 and TRBJ2-1, with 9 bases identical to TRBD2. V lost 4 bases and J lost 2; bases outside the gene matches: 4. The germline CDR1 and CDR2 sequences are SGDLS and YYNGEE. This CDR3 has 15 amino acids. The CDR3 bases are TGTGCCAGCAGCATTAGCGGGAGTACCTACAATGAGCAGTTCTTC. The encoded protein is CASSISGSTYNEQFF.